This T cell receptor (beta chain) was sequenced during a study of cytomegalovirus exposure and HLA in healthy donors. The study, taken as a whole, reports: A missense DCLRE1C variant was associated with V- and J-gene trimming of TCR beta chains in a later analysis, and an independent cohort replicated the association. Sequencing probably produced one cluster of sequence variants that were highly shared.

Concerning this clone itself: Its antigen is undetermined.

All donors participated as healthy donors of bone marrow. 60 Vbeta and 13 Jbeta primers were used in PCR. Method: immunoSEQ multiplex PCR; TCRdb's copy keeps in-frame clones and lacks some. This table has 45,000 to 70,000 clones, about 84% appearing once. In germline, CDR1 is MNHEY, CDR2 SMNVEV (reference sequence). V lost 1 base and J lost 7, with 11 bases in between. This CDR3 is 15 amino acids long. Source material: PBMCs. The clonotype comes from a man in his thirties or forties in good health and CMV-seronegative. The V call is TRBV27, the J call TRBJ1-6; weak D call: TRBD1 (6 bases). CDR3 protein: CASSLWGGANSPLHF. In DNA form, the CDR3 reads TGTGCCAGCAGTTTATGGGGGGGCGCGAATTCACCCCTCCACTTT.